These T cell receptor beta chains were read from a single sample in a study of cytomegalovirus exposure and HLA in healthy donors. Measured with immunoSEQ multiplex PCR; TCRdb has only the in-frame clones, and not every one. The sample has about 160,000 clones, roughly 78% seen once. The sample taken for sequencing was PBMCs. These receptors were obtained from a man aged 35-49 years in good health and CMV-seronegative. Both conserved end residues are part of each CDR3. The D gene is left open where the match is weak. Not every row has a clone size; where given, it reads once, few, many or a size class.

TRBV28	NA	TRBJ1-1	NA	TGTGCCAGCACCCCAATTATCGGGGGAGACGTCACTGAAGCTTTCTTT	CASTPIIGGDVTEAFF
TRBV14	few	TRBJ2-3	TRBD2	TGTGCCAGCAGCCACCCGGGACTAGCGGGAGGTAATACGCAGTATTTT	CASSHPGLAGGNTQYF
TRBV5-6	NA	TRBJ2-2	NA	TGTGCCAGCAGCTCCCGGGTCAACACCGGGGAGCTGTTTTTT	CASSSRVNTGELFF
TRBV11-1	NA	TRBJ2-3	NA	TGTGCCAGCAGCTTAGCCAGTCGCTTTGACACAGATACGCAGTATTTT	CASSLASRFDTDTQYF
TRBV6-5	NA	TRBJ2-7	TRBD1	TGTGCCAGCAGGCTTCTGTGGGACAGGTCCTACGAGCAGTACTTC	CASRLLWDRSYEQYF
TRBV20-1	NA	TRBJ2-5	NA	TGCAGTGCTCCGGAGACCCAGTACTTC	CSAPETQYF
TRBV11-2	NA	TRBJ1-1	NA	TGTGCCAGCAGCTTATTGCTAGGAGGCCCCACTGAAGCTTTCTTT	CASSLLLGGPTEAFF
TRBV4-2	NA	TRBJ2-1	TRBD2	TGTGCCAGCAGCCAGGTCAGCGGGACTAGCGGCAACAATGAGCAGTTCTTC	CASSQVSGTSGNNEQFF
TRBV30	NA	TRBJ2-7	NA	TGTGCCTGGAGTGTAAGCCGGAGGGGCTACGAGCAGTACTTC	CAWSVSRRGYEQYF
TRBV11-2	few	TRBJ2-2	TRBD2	TGTGCCAGCAGCTTAACATCTGCTAGCGGCACCGGGGAGCTGTTTTTT	CASSLTSASGTGELFF
TRBV25-1	NA	TRBJ2-7	TRBD1	TGTGCCAGCAGCGGAAGTCCAGGGGGATACGAGCAGTACTTC	CASSGSPGGYEQYF